The 29 T cell receptor beta chains below all came from one sample that was sequenced in a study of blood T cell repertoires in COVID-19. Repertoires were generated with immunoSEQ multiplex PCR, while TCRdb's copy carries only in-frame clones and drops some. In the table there are about 140,000 clones, almost 85% of which are singletons. Sequencing input: PBMCs or T cells enriched from blood (not recorded which). The receptors stem from a man aged 40-50 years with acute COVID-19.

The J gene is TRBJ1-1, the V gene TRBV5-1, with D unclear. CDR1 and CDR2 (germline): SGHRS, YFSETQ. V was shortened by 2 bases and J by 0 bases, with 8 bases between the two germline ends. This CDR3 spans 14 amino acids. CDR3 sequence (DNA): TGCGCCAGCAGCTTTGACTATATGAACACTGAAGCTTTCTTT. Protein product: CASSFDYMNTEAFF.

The chain carries TRBV6-1 and TRBJ2-2, with a tentative D call TRBD2 (6 bases). The germline V gene has CDR1 MNHNS and CDR2 SASEGT. This CDR3 has 18 residues. The ends were cut back, 2 bases at V and 4 bases at J, with 20 bases in the middle. CDR3 in amino acids: CASSELFSGLTTTGELFF. The CDR3 nucleotides read TGTGCCAGCAGTGAACTGTTTAGCGGTCTTACTACCACCGGGGAGCTGTTTTTT.

The gene calls are TRBV19 and TRBJ2-2; TRBD1 matches at 7 bases. The trim removed 4 bases at V and 6 bases at J, leaving 17 bases unmatched. The CDR3 extends over 18 amino acids. The germline gives CDR1 LNHDA, CDR2 SQIVND (reference sequence). CDR3 bases: TGTGCCAGTAGTAATATACCCGGGACAGCTACGCGATCCGGGGAGCTGTTTTTT. Protein product: CASSNIPGTATRSGELFF.

V and J are TRBV7-9 and TRBJ1-1; D may be TRBD1 (5 bases). V gave up 5 bases and J gave up 11 bases, with 12 bases separating them. Germline CDR1 is SEHNR and CDR2 is FQNEAQ (reference sequence). CDR3 size: 11 residues. The CDR3 loop is CASSQGAAAFF. Here the CDR3 DNA reads TGTGCCAGCAGCCAGGGCGCGGCGGCTTTCTTT.

This chain uses TRBV9 with TRBJ1-2; TRBD1 might be the D (5 bases). This CDR3 comprises 12 residues. Germline V gene lookup returns CDR1 SGDLS and CDR2 YYNGEE. The V and J ends lost 2 bases and 8 bases respectively, with 10 bases between them. The CDR3 DNA is TGTGCCAGCAGCGTGCAGGGATGGGGCTACACCTTC. As protein: CASSVQGWGYTF.

V and J are TRBV28 and TRBJ1-5; a weak D match, TRBD1 (5 bases). The length of the CDR3 is 14 residues. The germline gives CDR1 MDHEN, CDR2 SYDVKM. Trimming shortened V by 2 bases and J by 7 bases, and 12 bases separated the two germline ends. In DNA form, the CDR3 reads TGTGCCAGCAGTTTAGGGGCAGGCCTACAGCCCCAGCATTTT. This codes for CASSLGAGLQPQHF.

The CDR3 is CASSRGQGDEQYF. The CDR3 nucleotides are TGTGCCAGCAGCCGGGGACAGGGGGACGAGCAGTACTTC. The chain employs TRBV7-2 and TRBJ2-7, with TRBD1 matching 11 bases. Germline CDR1 SGHTA, CDR2 FQGNSA. The CDR3 runs 13 residues. With V trimmed by 5 bases and J by 5 bases, 2 bases remained unmatched.

The chain uses TRBV5-1 and TRBJ2-6; a weak D match, TRBD2 (5 bases). The ends were cut back, 0 bases at V and 1 base at J, with 17 bases in the middle. The CDR3 loop spans 19 amino acids. Per germline, CDR1 SGHRS and CDR2 YFSETQ. CDR3: CASSLDSGRSGSGANVLTF. The CDR3 DNA is TGCGCCAGCAGCTTGGACAGCGGTAGATCTGGGTCTGGGGCCAACGTCCTGACTTTC. The full variable domain, completed using reference TRBV5-1 and TRBJ2-6, is KAGVTQTPRYLIKTRGQQVTLSCSPISGHRSVSWYQQTPGQGLQFLFEYFSETQRNKGNFPGRFSGRQFSNSRSEMNVSTLELGDSALYLCASSLDSGRSGSGANVLTFGAGSRLTVL.

This sequence joins TRBV7-2 and TRBJ1-5; TRBD1 aligns across 7 bases. Losses at the gene ends were 7 bases for V and 1 base for J; bases not matched to a gene: 4. Germline CDR1 and CDR2: SGHTA and FQGNSA. The length of the CDR3 is 14 residues. DNA of the CDR3: TGTGCCAGCAACCCAGGGGGGAGCAATCAGCCCCAGCATTTT. Its protein product is CASNPGGSNQPQHF.

V gene TRBV27 combines with J gene TRBJ1-4; 7 bases agree with TRBD1. CDR1 and CDR2 (germline): MNHEY, SMNVEV (reference sequence). Trimming at V came to 0 bases and at J to 4 bases, leaving 2 bases not matched to a gene. The CDR3 covers 15 residues. The chain's CDR3 is CASSLSGQINEKLFF. The CDR3 DNA is TGTGCCAGCAGTTTATCGGGACAGATTAATGAAAAACTGTTTTTT.

Only one count was recorded for this clone. The chain joins TRBV6-6 to TRBJ1-5; 9 positions match TRBD1. J lost 7 bases, V lost 6 bases, and 10 bases had no gene match. Germline V gene lookup returns CDR1 MNHNY and CDR2 SVGAGI (reference sequence). This CDR3 comprises 15 residues. CDR3 residues: CASSRGQGGTQPQHF. The DNA for the CDR3 is TGTGCCAGCAGCCGGGGACAGGGTGGAACCCAGCCCCAGCATTTT.

CDR3 DNA: TGTGCCAGCAGTTTCTACGGACTAGCGGGGGGTAGCACAGATACGCAGTATTTT. This encodes CASSFYGLAGGSTDTQYF. V is TRBV27 and J is TRBJ2-3; 14 positions match TRBD2. The CDR3 sequence is 18 residues long. The V gene's germline CDR1 is MNHEY and CDR2 SMNVEV (reference sequence). V was pared by 3 bases and J by 0 bases, with 5 bases of the junction left unmatched.

The chain uses TRBV28 and TRBJ1-4; a possible D gene is TRBD1 (5 bases). There are 15 residues in the CDR3. V shed 0 bases and J shed 4 bases, with 9 bases lying between them. Germline lookup yields CDR1 MDHEN and CDR2 SYDVKM. The CDR3 spells CASSLWDGGNEKLFF. In DNA, the CDR3 is TGTGCCAGCAGTTTATGGGACGGGGGTAATGAAAAACTGTTTTTT.

V gene TRBV3-1 (or the pseudogene TRBV3-2) combines with J gene TRBJ2-1; TRBD2 matches 10 bases. V was pared by 0 bases and J by 8 bases, with 7 bases of the junction left unmatched. This CDR3 is 16 amino acids long. Germline V gives CDR1 LGHDT, CDR2 YNNKEL (reference sequence). The CDR3 here is CASSQDRASGGHEQFF. The DNA for the CDR3 is TGTGCCAGCAGCCAAGATAGGGCTAGCGGGGGTCATGAGCAGTTCTTC.

This chain joins TRBV7-6 and TRBJ2-3; TRBD2 matches at 13 bases. The CDR3 contains 17 residues. The J segment lost 0 bases and the V segment lost 1 base, leaving 1 base of the junction unmatched. Germline CDR1 and CDR2: SGHVS and FNYEAQ. The CDR3 DNA follows: TGTGCCAGCAGCTTAGGGACTAGCGGGAGTAGCACAGATACGCAGTATTTT. It specifies CASSLGTSGSSTDTQYF.

The genes are TRBV28 and TRBJ1-3; perhaps TRBD1 as D (6 bases). The germline V and J ends were trimmed by 3 bases and 0 bases, with 15 bases remaining between them. This CDR3 has 17 amino acids. Germline V gives CDR1 MDHEN, CDR2 SYDVKM. CDR3 loop: CASSFPGQSFSGNTIYF. CDR3 nucleotides: TGTGCCAGCAGTTTTCCCGGACAGAGCTTCTCTGGAAACACCATATATTTT.

The chain employs TRBV7-9 and TRBJ2-7; 8 positions agree with TRBD1. V trimming: 2 bases; J trimming: 7 bases; junction bases outside the gene matches: 1. The CDR3 spans 12 residues. Germline values: CDR1 SEHNR, CDR2 FQNEAQ (reference sequence). The CDR3 region has the DNA TGTGCCAGCAGCTTAAGACAGGGGGAGCAGTACTTC. It translates to CASSLRQGEQYF.

The CDR3 DNA reads as TGTGCCATCAGTGGGGAGGACGAGCAGTACTTC. This encodes CAISGEDEQYF. The chain employs TRBV10-3 and TRBJ2-7, with D possibly being TRBD2 (6 bases). The CDR3 is 11 residues long. The V gene lost 4 bases and the J gene lost 5 bases, with 6 bases spanning the gap. Germline assignment: CDR1 ENHRY and CDR2 SYGVKD.

The chain has TRBV4-3 and TRBJ2-1; 9 bases agree with TRBD1. Trimming removed 1 base from V and 8 bases from J; junction bases left unmatched: 9. Germline assignment: CDR1 LGHNA and CDR2 YSLEER. This CDR3 comprises 16 residues. Here the CDR3 reads CASSQGPGTGNYEQFF. The CDR3 DNA sequence: TGCGCCAGCAGCCAAGGTCCCGGGACAGGGAATTATGAGCAGTTCTTC.

The chain recombines TRBV6-2 or TRBV6-3 with TRBJ2-1, with 13 nucleotides matching TRBD2. From germline, CDR1 is MNHEY and CDR2 SVGEGT. With 4 bases clipped from V and 7 bases from J, the junction kept 10 bases outside the gene matches. There are 17 residues in the CDR3. The CDR3 DNA is TGTGCCAGCAGTTCGACTAGCGGGGGGTTTTTGATGAATGAGCAGTTCTTC. This encodes CASSSTSGGFLMNEQFF.

This CDR3 is CASSSTHSGVRTDTQYF. The CDR3 DNA is TGTGCCAGCAGCTCGACACATAGCGGGGTCCGCACAGATACGCAGTATTTT. V and J are TRBV7-9 and TRBJ2-3, with 8 nucleotides matching TRBD2. The germline V gene has CDR1 SEHNR and CDR2 FQNEAQ (reference sequence). This CDR3 is 17 amino acids long. Trimming at V came to 4 bases and at J to 1 base, leaving 10 bases not matched to a gene.

The J gene is TRBJ2-2, the V gene TRBV15; D is perhaps TRBD2 (6 bases). The V end was cut by 3 bases, the J end by 6 bases, with 17 bases between. CDR3 length equals 16 residues. Germline V gene sequence: CDR1 LNHNV, CDR2 YYDKDF (reference sequence). CDR3 DNA sequence: TGTGCCACCAGCAGGGCGGCGGCGGGAACAGCCGGGGAGCTGTTTTTT. Translating it yields CATSRAAAGTAGELFF.

V and J are TRBV4-1 and TRBJ2-1, with a weak D call TRBD2 (6 bases). Looked up from germline, CDR1 is MGHRA and CDR2 is YSYEKL. The V end was cut by 3 bases, the J end by 9 bases, with 18 bases between. This CDR3 comprises 15 residues. CDR3 in amino acids: CASSHPGTAPSEQFF. The DNA of the CDR3 is TGCGCCAGCAGCCACCCCGGGACTGCGCCCAGTGAGCAGTTCTTC.

The rearrangement uses TRBV28 and TRBJ2-7; TRBD1 aligns across 9 bases. Trimming cost V 7 bases and J 2 bases; bases outside gene matches: 9. The length of the CDR3 is 15 residues. Germline V gene lookup returns CDR1 MDHEN and CDR2 SYDVKM. CDR3 nucleotides: TGTGCCAGCACTCCCCTGGACAGGGGTACCTACGAGCAGTACTTC. Protein product: CASTPLDRGTYEQYF. Full variable domain (missing parts from reference TRBV28 and TRBJ2-7): DVKVTQSSRYLVKRTGEKVFLECVQDMDHENMFWYRQDPGLGLRLIYFSYDVKMKEKGDIPEGYSVSREKKERFSLILESASTNQTSMYLCASTPLDRGTYEQYFGPGTRLTVT.

This clone was observed a single time. The chain links TRBV7-9 to TRBJ2-5, with D possibly matching TRBD1 (5 bases). Trimming stripped 5 bases from V and 2 bases from J, with 6 bases between. The germline V gene encodes CDR1 SEHNR and CDR2 FQNEAQ (reference sequence). This CDR3 comprises 12 residues. CDR3: CASSRTQETQYF. CDR3 in DNA: TGTGCCAGCAGCCGGACACAAGAGACCCAGTACTTC.

The CDR3 reads CASSLPPTSTDTQYF. The CDR3 DNA is TGTGCCAGCAGCTTGCCACCTACCAGCACAGATACGCAGTATTTT. The chain employs TRBV5-4 and TRBJ2-3; no clear D. Germline V lookup: CDR1 SGHNT, CDR2 YYREEE (reference sequence). This CDR3 is built from 15 residues. V lost 1 base, J lost 0 bases, and 9 bases lay in between.

The V call is TRBV27, the J call TRBJ1-6; D call uncertain. The germline V and J ends were trimmed by 2 bases and 8 bases, with 7 bases remaining between them. The germline gives CDR1 MNHEY, CDR2 SMNVEV (reference sequence). The CDR3 runs 13 residues. The CDR3 loop reads CASSLEGHSPLHF. CDR3 nucleotide sequence: TGTGCCAGCAGTTTAGAGGGCCATTCACCCCTCCACTTT.

J is TRBJ1-2 and V is TRBV6-5; D is possibly TRBD1 (6 bases). The V gene lost 0 bases and the J gene lost 6 bases, with 11 bases spanning the gap. Germline values: CDR1 MNHEY, CDR2 SVGAGI. The CDR3 extends over 14 amino acids. The CDR3 loop reads CASSYSGRGDGYTF. In DNA form, the CDR3 reads TGTGCCAGCAGTTACTCAGGCAGGGGAGATGGCTACACCTTC.

The chain has TRBV6-5 and TRBJ2-3; 11 bases agree with TRBD2. V was pared by 6 bases and J by 6 bases, with 8 bases of the junction left unmatched. Germline lookup yields CDR1 MNHEY and CDR2 SVGAGI. This CDR3 contains 15 residues. In DNA, the CDR3 is TGTGCCAGCAGCCCAACTAGCGGGGGTTTGGATACGCAGTATTTT. It is translated as CASSPTSGGLDTQYF.